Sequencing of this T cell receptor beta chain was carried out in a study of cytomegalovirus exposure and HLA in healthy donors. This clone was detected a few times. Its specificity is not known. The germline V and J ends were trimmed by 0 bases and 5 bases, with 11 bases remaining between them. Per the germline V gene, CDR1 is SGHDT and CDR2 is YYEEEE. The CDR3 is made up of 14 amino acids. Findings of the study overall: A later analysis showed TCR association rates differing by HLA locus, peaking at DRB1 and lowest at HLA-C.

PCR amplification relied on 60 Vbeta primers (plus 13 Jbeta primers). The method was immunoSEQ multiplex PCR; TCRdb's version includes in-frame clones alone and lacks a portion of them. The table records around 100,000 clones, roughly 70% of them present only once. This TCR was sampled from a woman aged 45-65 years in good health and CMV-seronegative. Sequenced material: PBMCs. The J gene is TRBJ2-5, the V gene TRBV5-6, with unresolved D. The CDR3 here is CASSLEMRLETQYF. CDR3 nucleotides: TGTGCCAGCAGCTTGGAGATGCGGTTGGAGACCCAGTACTTC.